The present T cell receptor beta chain was sequenced within a study of cytomegalovirus exposure and HLA in healthy donors. Vbeta (60) and Jbeta (13) primers were used in the PCR. Assay used: immunoSEQ multiplex PCR; TCRdb lists only in-frame clones, some missing. Of around 200,000 clones listed, approximately 65% are singletons. The sequenced material came from PBMCs. This sequence originates from a man aged 40-49 years in good health and CMV-seronegative.

CDR3 region: CASSLDGGRGTEAFF. For the CDR3, the DNA is TGCGCCAGCAGCTTGGACGGGGGGCGAGGCACTGAAGCTTTCTTT. The rearrangement joins TRBV5-1 to TRBJ1-1, with D maybe TRBD1 (6 bases). This CDR3 has 15 residues. Between the trimmed V and J ends, which lost 0 bases and 4 bases, there was a span of 13 bases. Per germline, CDR1 SGHRS and CDR2 YFSETQ.